What follows is one TCR beta chain and its context. Its cognate antigen is unknown. Generated by immunoSEQ multiplex PCR, the TCRdb table keeps only in-frame clones and is missing some. The data show around 60,000 clones, 65% to 80% seen once. This specimen comes from a study of early stage breast cancer tumors. On the study more broadly: Most invasive tumors, about 80% of the 16, were ER+/PR+/HER2-.

CDR1 is SGHRS and CDR2 is YFSETQ in the germline V gene. Trimming left V 4 bases short and J 7 bases short, with 15 bases between. This CDR3 is 14 amino acids long. Study-level points and caveats: Blood repertoires resembled normal breast more than tumor.

The V call is TRBV5-1, the J call TRBJ1-5; D gene uncertain. Source material: blood. This sequence originates from a person aged 25-39 years with breast cancer. The CDR3 loop is CASSPLGLKQPQHF. The CDR3 region has the DNA TGCGCCAGCAGCCCCCTCGGGCTTAAACAGCCCCAGCATTTT.